Reported below is one T cell receptor (beta chain). What it recognizes is unknown. The use of a sample-barcoded 5' primer and a J-beta primer mix characterized a second PCR of roughly 6 to 11 cycles. Every cDNA molecule bore a tag from a template-switch adaptor containing 12 random nucleotides. TCRdb re-called the 5' RACE reads with MiXCR, one entry per CDR3 protein. The profile shows 1.5 million to 2 million distinct CDR3 sequences, approximately 32% of them singletons. This sample stems from a study of blood T cells in healthy people across ages. CDR3 length: 17 amino acids. Between the trimmed V and J ends, which lost 6 bases and 0 bases, there was a span of 18 bases. Each donor gave approximately 9.5 milliliters of peripheral blood. General study points: Long-lived and aged donors differed, with more naive CD4+ cells and higher diversity in the long-lived. Age advanced and TCR beta diversity per million T cells fell, roughly linearly.

V usage is TRBV12-3 or TRBV12-4 and J usage is TRBJ1-5, with D perhaps TRBD1 (6 bases). The receptor was isolated from a woman aged 25 to 39 in good health. The sequenced material came from blood. The chain's CDR3 is CASSDQGHPYSNQPQHF. CDR3 in DNA: TGTGCCAGCAGCGACCAGGGACACCCATATAGCAATCAGCCCCAGCATTTT.